The 4 T cell receptor beta chains in this list originate from one sample, sequenced in a study of a mutant IDH1 vaccine in newly diagnosed glioma. Their antigens are not known. Time point denoted: week 23, last vaccination. All doses held 300 ug of mutant IDH1 20-mer peptide, with topical imiquimod. Sequencing was performed with immunoSEQ multiplex PCR; in TCRdb, only in-frame clones are kept and a portion is missing. The sample consists of around 76,000 clones, more than 80% of them appearing once. This specimen was PBMCs, taken from a glioma patient whose treatment included an IDH1 peptide vaccine. These receptor sequences come from a woman aged 50 to 65 with glioma.

This clone was observed a single time. This chain uses TRBV6-6 with TRBJ1-2, with a weak D call TRBD1 (6 bases). The germline V gene encodes CDR1 MNHNY and CDR2 SVGAGI (reference sequence). V lost 6 bases to trimming and J lost 8 bases, with 19 bases between them. This CDR3 has 14 residues. The CDR3 region has the DNA TGTGCCAGCAGCCCCGGGACAAGTCCCCTAGGCTACACCTTC. It encodes CASSPGTSPLGYTF.

The chain recombines TRBV28 with TRBJ2-1; 7 bases agree with TRBD1. Germline lookup yields CDR1 MDHEN and CDR2 SYDVKM. Losses at the gene ends were 5 bases for V and 6 bases for J; bases not matched to a gene: 13. CDR3 size: 16 residues. For the CDR3, the DNA is TGTGCCAGCAGTCATCCACGGCCAGGGGGATTCAATGAGCAGTTCTTC. As protein: CASSHPRPGGFNEQFF.

This clone was recorded once. The gene calls are TRBV5-1 and TRBJ2-5; 8 nucleotides match TRBD1. The DNA end is more similar to TRBJ2-7, so the J call may be wrong. The CDR3 sequence is 15 residues long. Germline values: CDR1 SGHRS, CDR2 YFSETQ. The CDR3, as DNA: TGCGCCAGCAGCTCGCAGGGGGCGATATCCTACGAGCAGTACTTC. Protein sequence: CASSSQGAISYEQYF.

The chain has TRBV10-1 and TRBJ2-1, with 7 bases that match TRBD2. With V trimmed by 0 bases and J by 3 bases, 8 bases remained unmatched. This CDR3 contains 17 residues. Germline assignment: CDR1 WNHNN and CDR2 SYGVQD (reference sequence). The CDR3 DNA is TGCGCCAGCAGTGAGTCGGGATGGGAGGGCCGCTACAATGAGCAGTTCTTC. It translates to CASSESGWEGRYNEQFF.